The next 4 T cell receptor beta chains were all read from a single sample in a study of glioma-infiltrating T cells. Amplification of TCR alpha and beta CDR3 regions from RNA used iRepertoire nested multiplex PCR. TCRdb processed the multiplex PCR reads anew with MiXCR; each CDR3 protein has one entry. Seen here are 100,000 to 150,000 distinct CDR3 sequences, approximately 25% observed once, and the top ten hold around 15%. The sample taken for sequencing was glioma tissue, nonneoplastic brain tissue, or PBMCs (not recorded which). The source is a human donor with low-grade glioma or glioblastoma, undergoing nonglioma brain surgery, or in good health (not recorded which).

This clonotype was picked up one time. CDR3 in amino acids: CASSYGQRGYTF. The CDR3 region has the DNA TGTGCCAGCAGTTACGGACAGAGAGGCTACACCTTC. The V call is TRBV6-6, the J call TRBJ1-2; D possibly corresponds to TRBD1 (6 bases). CDR3 length: 12 amino acids. Per the germline V gene, CDR1 is MNHNY and CDR2 is SVGAGI (reference sequence). Trimming shortened V by 2 bases and J by 8 bases, and 9 bases separated the two germline ends.

On this clonotype itself: Its ends do not fully match the called genes, so a read error is possible. The DNA of the CDR3 is TGTGCCAGCAGTTCGGAGCCGGGACTGGCCGTCAATGAGAAGTTCTTC. Translating gives CASSSEPGLAVNEKFF. The rearrangement joins TRBV6-1 to TRBJ2-1; weak D call: TRBD2 (6 bases). Germline values: CDR1 MNHNS, CDR2 SASEGT. The CDR3 runs to 16 residues.

This clonotype was counted ten times or more. The J gene is TRBJ1-1, the V gene TRBV20-1, with 7 bases fitting TRBD1. The CDR3 consists of 13 residues. Germline values: CDR1 DFQATT, CDR2 SNEGSKA (reference sequence). The V segment lost 5 bases and the J segment 4 bases; nucleotides outside the gene matches: 7. The CDR3 DNA sequence: TGCAGTGCTCTCGGACAGGACGGCACTGAAGCTTTCTTT. This codes for CSALGQDGTEAFF.

This clonotype was counted at least ten times. This sequence joins TRBV7-2 and TRBJ2-7, with TRBD2 matching over 12 bases. The CDR3 covers 17 residues. Trimming cost V 5 bases and J 4 bases; bases outside gene matches: 12. Germline CDR1 SGHTA, CDR2 FQGNSA. In DNA form, the CDR3 reads TGTGCCAGCAGCCCCCGATCGGCTAGCGGGAGGGGGTACGAGCAGTACTTC. Protein sequence: CASSPRSASGRGYEQYF.